This T cell receptor beta chain was sequenced during a study of blood T cell repertoires in COVID-19. The data were produced by immunoSEQ multiplex PCR, yet TCRdb's version contains in-frame clones alone and is incomplete. The sample lists over 45,000 clones, around 80% occurring once. The CDR3 length is 13 residues. CDR1 SGHDT and CDR2 YYEEEE come from the germline V gene. V lost 4 bases to trimming and J lost 6 bases, with 14 bases between them. Specimen: peripheral blood. The receptor comes from a woman older than 75 with acute or convalescent COVID-19. This sequence joins TRBV5-6 and TRBJ2-7; D may be TRBD1 (6 bases). DNA of the CDR3: TGTGCCAGCAGCCGGACTGCAGGGGTCGAGCAGTACTTC. It yields the protein CASSRTAGVEQYF.